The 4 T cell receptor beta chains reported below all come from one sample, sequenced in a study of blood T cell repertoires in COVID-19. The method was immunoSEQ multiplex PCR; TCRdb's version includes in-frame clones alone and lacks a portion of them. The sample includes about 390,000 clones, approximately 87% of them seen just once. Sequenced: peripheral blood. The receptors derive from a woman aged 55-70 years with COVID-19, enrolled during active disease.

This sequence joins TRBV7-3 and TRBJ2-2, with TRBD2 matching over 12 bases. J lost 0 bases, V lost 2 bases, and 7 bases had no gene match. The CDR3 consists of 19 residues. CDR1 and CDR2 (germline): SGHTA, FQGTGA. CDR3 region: CASSLGVGLAGSNTGELFF. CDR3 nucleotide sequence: TGTGCCAGCAGCTTAGGTGTAGGACTAGCGGGGTCGAACACCGGGGAGCTGTTTTTT.

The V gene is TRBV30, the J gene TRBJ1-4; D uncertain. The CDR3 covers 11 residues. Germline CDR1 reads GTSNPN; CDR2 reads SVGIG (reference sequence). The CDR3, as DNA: TGTGTCGGCGGTTCTAATGAAAAACTGTTTTTT. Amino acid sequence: CVGGSNEKLFF. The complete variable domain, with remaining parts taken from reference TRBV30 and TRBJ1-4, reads SQTIHQWPATLVQPVGSPLSLECTVEGTSNPNLYWYRQAAGRGLQLLFYSVGIGQISSEVPQNLSASRPQDRQFILSSKKLLLSDSGFYLCVGGSNEKLFFGSGTQLSVL.

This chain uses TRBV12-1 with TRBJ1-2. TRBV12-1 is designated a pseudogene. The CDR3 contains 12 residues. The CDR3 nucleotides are TGTGCCAGCGGAGGGGGGGACTATGGCTACACCTTC. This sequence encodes CASGGGDYGYTF.

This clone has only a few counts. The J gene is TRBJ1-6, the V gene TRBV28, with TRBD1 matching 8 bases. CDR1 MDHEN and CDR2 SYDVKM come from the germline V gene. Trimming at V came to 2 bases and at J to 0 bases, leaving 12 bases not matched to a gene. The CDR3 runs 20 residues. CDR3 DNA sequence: TGTGCCAGCAGTTTAAGCCTAGGACAGGGCAGGAGCTCCTATAATTCACCCCTCCACTTT. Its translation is CASSLSLGQGRSSYNSPLHF.